These 18 T cell receptor beta chains were sequenced from one sample in a study of Ad26.COV2.S vaccination and SARS-CoV-2 variants. Sequenced by immunoSEQ multiplex PCR; TCRdb stores in-frame clones only, minus some. The table lists over 400,000 clones, about 88% of them singletons. Treatment noted: roughly 20 received Ad26.COV2.S at low or high dose, single or two shots; a few received placebo; per-sample allocation not given. All samples were drawn on day 63, counting from the first vaccine or placebo injection. The source material was peripheral blood, sampled in a trial of Ad26.COV2.S vaccine versus placebo. These receptors came from a person between 18 and 60 years old who received the Ad26.COV2.S COVID-19 vaccine or a placebo.

This clone has just one count. V and J are TRBV7-3 and TRBJ1-6; D uncertain. Trimming left V 2 bases short and J 6 bases short, with 8 bases between. The CDR3 has 14 amino acids. The germline gives CDR1 SGHTA, CDR2 FQGTGA. The CDR3 protein is CASSLGLGNSPLHF. In nucleotides, the CDR3 is TGTGCCAGCAGCTTAGGTCTTGGTAATTCACCCCTCCACTTT.

The chain combines TRBV7-2 with TRBJ2-7; D is perhaps TRBD1 (6 bases). The V gene's germline CDR1 is SGHTA and CDR2 FQGNSA. This CDR3 spans 11 amino acids. The germline V and J ends were trimmed by 9 bases and 3 bases, with 9 bases remaining between them. CDR3 DNA: TGTGCCAGGACAGGTGACTACGAGCAGTACTTC. Translated, it gives CARTGDYEQYF.

V usage is TRBV7-2 and J usage is TRBJ2-7; weak D call: TRBD1 (6 bases). Germline CDR1 is SGHTA and CDR2 is FQGNSA. V lost 5 bases to trimming and J lost 3 bases, with 8 bases between them. CDR3 size: 12 residues. The CDR3 region has the DNA TGTGCCAGCAGCCAGGACAGCTACGAGCAGTACTTC. It yields the protein CASSQDSYEQYF.

This chain uses TRBV18 with TRBJ1-2; D ambiguous. The CDR3 runs 13 residues. Germline V gene data show CDR1 as KGHSH and CDR2 as LQKENI. Trimming took 3 bases from V and 4 from J, leaving 9 bases between them. CDR3 nucleotides: TGTGCCAGCTCACCGGAGGCATCCTATGGCTACACCTTC. Translation gives CASSPEASYGYTF. The full variable domain, its missing parts supplied by reference TRBV18 and TRBJ1-2, is NAGVMQNPRHLVRRRGQEARLRCSPMKGHSHVYWYRQLPEEGLKFMVYLQKENIIDESGMPKERFSAEFPKEGPSILRIQQVVRGDSAAYFCASSPEASYGYTFGSGTRLTVV.

The count of this clone is one. The rearrangement links TRBV7-8 to TRBJ2-1; D is unresolved. The CDR3 sequence is 13 residues long. Trimming stripped 1 base from V and 5 bases from J, with 6 bases between. Germline V gene lookup returns CDR1 SGHVS and CDR2 FQNEAQ. DNA for the CDR3: TGTGCCAGCAGCTTAGGCAGGCACAATGAGCAGTTCTTC. Residues: CASSLGRHNEQFF.

This chain links TRBV7-2 with TRBJ2-2, with 12 bases matching TRBD2. The CDR3 has 15 residues. Germline lookup yields CDR1 SGHTA and CDR2 FQGNSA. The J segment lost 11 bases and the V segment lost 2 bases, leaving 6 bases of the junction unmatched. The CDR3: CASSLPSGGARELFF. CDR3 DNA sequence: TGTGCCAGCAGCTTACCTAGCGGGGGGGCTAGAGAGCTGTTTTTT.

This rearrangement joins TRBV11-1 to TRBJ2-7; 7 nucleotides line up with TRBD1. Trimming removed 0 bases from V and 2 bases from J; junction bases left unmatched: 7. This CDR3 contains 16 residues. Germline V gene lookup returns CDR1 SGHAT and CDR2 FQDESV (reference sequence). The CDR3 coding sequence is TGTGCCAGCAGCTTAGCGACAGGGTTTTACCCCTACGAGCAGTACTTC. As protein: CASSLATGFYPYEQYF.

V usage is TRBV7-2 and J usage is TRBJ1-6, with a tentative D call TRBD1 (5 bases). The germline V gene has CDR1 SGHTA and CDR2 FQGNSA. The CDR3 is 16 amino acids. Trimming left V 7 bases short and J 3 bases short, with 16 bases between. This CDR3 is CASKRLGGNYNSPLHF. CDR3 nucleotides: TGTGCCAGCAAAAGGCTGGGGGGAAACTATAATTCACCCCTCCACTTT.

This chain connects TRBV7-9 to TRBJ1-1, with D unclear. The length of the CDR3 is 14 residues. Deletions cut 3 bases from V and 4 bases from J, with 12 bases between. CDR1 SEHNR and CDR2 FQNEAQ come from the germline V gene (reference sequence). The CDR3 DNA follows: TGTGCCAGCAGCTTTTGGGCGCTTGGCACTGAAGCTTTCTTT. Translating gives CASSFWALGTEAFF. Combining the CDR3 with reference TRBV7-9 and TRBJ1-1 gives the whole variable domain DTGVSQNPRHKITKRGQNVTFRCDPISEHNRLYWYRQTLGQGPEFLTYFQNEAQLEKSRLLSDRFSAERPKGSFSTLEIQRTEQGDSAMYLCASSFWALGTEAFFGQGTRLTVV.

This rearrangement joins TRBV7-3 to TRBJ2-1; 9 bases align to TRBD1. The J segment lost 9 bases and the V segment lost 5 bases, leaving 2 bases of the junction unmatched. This CDR3 is 12 amino acids long. Germline CDR1 is SGHTA and CDR2 is FQGTGA. The CDR3 here is CASSRDRAEQFF. CDR3 DNA: TGTGCCAGCAGCCGGGACAGGGCTGAGCAGTTCTTC.

The rearrangement joins TRBV19 to TRBJ1-5, with D uncertain. Germline V lookup: CDR1 LNHDA, CDR2 SQIVND (reference sequence). Trimming left V 5 bases short and J 9 bases short, with 11 bases between. This CDR3 contains 12 residues. For the CDR3, the DNA is TGTGCCAGTAGTGGGGAGTCGTGGCCCCAGCATTTT. Translation: CASSGESWPQHF.

The rearrangement uses TRBV12-1 and TRBJ1-5. TRBV12-1 is marked as a pseudogene. This CDR3 contains 16 residues. CDR3 region: CASSYGKEGCNQPQHF. The CDR3, as DNA: TGTGCCAGCAGCTATGGAAAGGAGGGATGCAATCAGCCCCAGCATTTT.

This clone has just one count. The CDR3 reads CASSEAWATGELFF. The CDR3, as DNA: TGTGCCAGCAGTGAAGCCTGGGCCACCGGGGAGCTGTTTTTT. The rearrangement links TRBV2 to TRBJ2-2; no firm D call. V was clipped by 0 bases and J by 4 bases, with 6 bases between them. CDR3 length: 14 residues. Germline values: CDR1 SNHLY, CDR2 FYNNEI.

The V gene is TRBV20-1, the J gene TRBJ2-7; tentatively, D is TRBD1 (7 bases). The V and J ends lost 3 bases and 8 bases respectively, with 17 bases between them. Per the germline V gene, CDR1 is DFQATT and CDR2 is SNEGSKA (reference sequence). This CDR3 comprises 13 residues. The CDR3 loop is CSASFDRDFKQYF. In DNA form, the CDR3 reads TGCAGTGCTAGTTTTGACAGGGACTTCAAGCAGTACTTC.

V gene TRBV6-1 combines with J gene TRBJ2-1; D is possibly TRBD1 (6 bases). Trimming took off 1 base at V and 5 bases at J, with 15 bases between the two ends. Germline assignment: CDR1 MNHNS and CDR2 SASEGT. The CDR3 is made up of 16 amino acids. The CDR3 DNA follows: TGTGCCAGCAGTGAAGGGGGGCGTCCTTTTCACAATGAGCAGTTCTTC. Its translation is CASSEGGRPFHNEQFF.

The chain carries TRBV5-5 and TRBJ2-7, with no clear D. This CDR3 spans 13 amino acids. V was trimmed by 8 bases and J by 2 bases, leaving 14 bases between them. Germline loops: CDR1 SGHKS, CDR2 YYEKEE (reference sequence). The CDR3 here is CASGLEGTYEQYV. CDR3 DNA: TGTGCCAGTGGGCTTGAAGGGACCTACGAGCAGTACGTC.

The chain carries TRBV5-1 and TRBJ1-2; D is perhaps TRBD1 (5 bases). CDR1 is SGHRS and CDR2 is YFSETQ in the germline V gene. Trimming removed 4 bases from V and 2 bases from J, with 12 bases in between. The CDR3 length is 14 residues. The CDR3: CASSQPGQNYGYTF. The CDR3 DNA is TGCGCCAGCAGCCAACCCGGACAAAACTATGGCTACACCTTC.

This chain uses TRBV6-1 with TRBJ1-5; 10 bases fit TRBD1. V gave up 6 bases and J gave up 6 bases; unmatched junction bases: 2. Germline CDR1 is MNHNS and CDR2 is SASEGT. This CDR3 has 13 amino acids. The CDR3 DNA follows: TGTGCCAGCAGGACAGGGGGCGGTCAGCCCCAGCATTTT. Encoded protein: CASRTGGGQPQHF.